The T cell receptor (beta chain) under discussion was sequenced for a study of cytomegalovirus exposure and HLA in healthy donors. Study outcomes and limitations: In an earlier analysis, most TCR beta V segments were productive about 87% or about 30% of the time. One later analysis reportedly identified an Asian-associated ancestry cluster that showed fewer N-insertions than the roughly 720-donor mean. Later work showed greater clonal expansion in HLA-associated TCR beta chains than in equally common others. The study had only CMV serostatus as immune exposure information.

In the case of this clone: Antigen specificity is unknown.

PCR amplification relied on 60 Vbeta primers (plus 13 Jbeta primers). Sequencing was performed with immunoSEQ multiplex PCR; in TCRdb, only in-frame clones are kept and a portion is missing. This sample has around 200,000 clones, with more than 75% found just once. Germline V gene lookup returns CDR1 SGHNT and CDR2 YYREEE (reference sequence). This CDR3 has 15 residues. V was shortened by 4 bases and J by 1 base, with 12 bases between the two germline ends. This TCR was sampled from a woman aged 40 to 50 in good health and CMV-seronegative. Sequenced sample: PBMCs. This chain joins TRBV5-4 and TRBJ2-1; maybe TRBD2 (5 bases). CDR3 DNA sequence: TGTGCCAGCAGCCCCGGGGTACTTTCCTACAATGAGCAGTTCTTC. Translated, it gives CASSPGVLSYNEQFF.